This passage covers 4 T cell receptor beta chains from one sample sequenced in a study of shared clonotypes between healthy human individuals. The table came from immunoSEQ multiplex PCR; TCRdb's copy has only in-frame clones and leaves some out. The data contain approximately 530,000 clones, 95% to 96% of them singletons. The specimen was naive CD4+ T cells sorted from blood. Subset: CD45RA+ positively selected. All receptors derive from a woman aged 25 to 39 in good health.

In its sample, this clone was seen a few times. The chain links TRBV28 to TRBJ1-5; D is ambiguous. The CDR3 spans 12 residues. The V and J ends lost 5 bases and 0 bases respectively, with 2 bases between them. Germline values: CDR1 MDHEN, CDR2 SYDVKM. The CDR3 protein is CASSISNQPQHF. As DNA, the CDR3 is TGTGCCAGCAGTATTAGCAATCAGCCCCAGCATTTT.

The chain links TRBV5-1 to TRBJ2-2; D gene unclear. Germline CDR1 reads SGHRS; CDR2 reads YFSETQ. The CDR3 length is 12 residues. Trimming shortened V by 4 bases and J by 2 bases, and 3 bases separated the two germline ends. This chain's CDR3 is CASSINTGELFF. The CDR3 DNA reads as TGCGCCAGCAGCATAAACACCGGGGAGCTGTTTTTT.

The rearrangement joins TRBV18 to TRBJ2-7; 12 bases map to TRBD1. Unmatched junction bases numbered 8, after V lost 3 bases and J lost 2 bases. The CDR3 contains 17 residues. Per germline, CDR1 KGHSH and CDR2 LQKENI. CDR3 region: CASSPGQGAIAAYEQYF. The CDR3 DNA reads TGTGCCAGCTCACCGGGACAGGGGGCAATCGCCGCCTACGAGCAGTACTTC. The full variable domain, in which reference TRBV18 and TRBJ2-7 provide the parts outside the CDR3, is NAGVMQNPRHLVRRRGQEARLRCSPMKGHSHVYWYRQLPEEGLKFMVYLQKENIIDESGMPKERFSAEFPKEGPSILRIQQVVRGDSAAYFCASSPGQGAIAAYEQYFGPGTRLTVT.

The chain's CDR3 is CASRVGTGGLETQYF. CDR3 nucleotides: TGTGCCAGCAGGGTCGGGACAGGGGGTCTGGAGACCCAGTACTTC. The chain uses TRBV6-1 and TRBJ2-5; 11 bases map to TRBD1. CDR3 length: 15 residues. Germline V gives CDR1 MNHNS, CDR2 SASEGT. V was clipped by 6 bases and J by 5 bases; unmatched bases: 8.